This T cell receptor beta chain was found in a study of T cell repertoires in ileal Crohn's disease. Study-wide context: The M0 sample came from the inflamed ileal portion of the resected specimen.

Whole-study results and caveats: Every patient over 26.8% clonality showed endoscopic recurrence. Sorted CD8 T cells held more high-frequency clones than CD4.

Sequencing used immunoSEQ multiplex PCR; TCRdb keeps in-frame clones, though not all of them. The table lists around 15,000 clones, roughly 80% of them singletons. A note on this clone: As yet, its antigen is unknown.

Time point described: inflamed ileum from the surgical specimen. V lost 5 bases to trimming and J lost 9 bases; unmatched junction nucleotides: 5. CDR1 and CDR2 from the germline V gene are MNHEY and SVGAGI. CDR3 length: 14 residues. The V gene is TRBV6-5, the J gene TRBJ1-6; 9 nucleotides match TRBD1. The clonotype comes from an adult with Crohn's disease. Sequencing was done on a sample of ileal tissue. DNA for the CDR3: TGTGCCAGCAGTCCGGGACAGGGAACTTCACCCCTCCACTTT. Its protein product is CASSPGQGTSPLHF.